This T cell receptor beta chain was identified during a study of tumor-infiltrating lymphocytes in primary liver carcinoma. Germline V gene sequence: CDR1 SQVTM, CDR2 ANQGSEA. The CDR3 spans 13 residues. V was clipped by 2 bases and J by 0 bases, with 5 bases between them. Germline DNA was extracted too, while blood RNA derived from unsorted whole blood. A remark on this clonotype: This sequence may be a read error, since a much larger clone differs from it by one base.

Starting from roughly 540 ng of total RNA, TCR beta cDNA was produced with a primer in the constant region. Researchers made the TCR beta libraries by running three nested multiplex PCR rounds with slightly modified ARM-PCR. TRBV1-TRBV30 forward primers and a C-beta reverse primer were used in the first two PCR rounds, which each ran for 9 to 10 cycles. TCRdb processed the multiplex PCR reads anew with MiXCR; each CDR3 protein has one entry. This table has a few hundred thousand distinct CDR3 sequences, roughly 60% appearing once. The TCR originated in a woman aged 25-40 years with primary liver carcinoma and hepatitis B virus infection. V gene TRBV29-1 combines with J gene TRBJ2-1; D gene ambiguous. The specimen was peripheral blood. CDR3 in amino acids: CSVEQTSYNEQFF. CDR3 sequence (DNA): TGCAGCGTTGAACAGACCTCCTACAATGAGCAGTTCTTC.